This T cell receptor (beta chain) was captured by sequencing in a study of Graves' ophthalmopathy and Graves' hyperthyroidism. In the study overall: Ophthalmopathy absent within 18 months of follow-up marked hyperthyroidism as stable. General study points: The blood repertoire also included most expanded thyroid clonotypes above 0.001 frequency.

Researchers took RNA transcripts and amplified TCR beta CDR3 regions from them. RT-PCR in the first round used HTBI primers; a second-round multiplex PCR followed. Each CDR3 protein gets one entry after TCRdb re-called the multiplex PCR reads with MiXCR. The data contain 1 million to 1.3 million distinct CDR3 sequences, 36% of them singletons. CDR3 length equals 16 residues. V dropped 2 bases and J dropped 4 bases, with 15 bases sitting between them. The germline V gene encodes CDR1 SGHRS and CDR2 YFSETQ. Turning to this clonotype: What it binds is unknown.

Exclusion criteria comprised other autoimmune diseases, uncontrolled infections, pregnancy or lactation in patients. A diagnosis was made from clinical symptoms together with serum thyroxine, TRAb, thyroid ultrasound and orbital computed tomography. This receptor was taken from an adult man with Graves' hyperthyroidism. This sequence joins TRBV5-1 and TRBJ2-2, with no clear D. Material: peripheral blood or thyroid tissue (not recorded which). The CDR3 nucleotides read TGCGCCAGCAGCTTTGCGCTGACTGGAAGCACCGGGGAGCTGTTTTTT. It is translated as CASSFALTGSTGELFF.